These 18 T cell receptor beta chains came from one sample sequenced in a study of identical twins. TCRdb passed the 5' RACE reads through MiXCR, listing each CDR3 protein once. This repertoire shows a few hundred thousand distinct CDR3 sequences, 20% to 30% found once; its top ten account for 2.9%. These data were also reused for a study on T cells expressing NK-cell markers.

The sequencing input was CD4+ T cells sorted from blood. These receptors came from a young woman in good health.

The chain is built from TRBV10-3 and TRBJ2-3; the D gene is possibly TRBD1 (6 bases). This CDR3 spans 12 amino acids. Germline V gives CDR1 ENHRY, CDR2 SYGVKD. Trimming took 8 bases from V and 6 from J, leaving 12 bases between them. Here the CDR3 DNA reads TGTGCCATCGGGACACGAACGGATACGCAGTATTTT. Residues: CAIGTRTDTQYF.

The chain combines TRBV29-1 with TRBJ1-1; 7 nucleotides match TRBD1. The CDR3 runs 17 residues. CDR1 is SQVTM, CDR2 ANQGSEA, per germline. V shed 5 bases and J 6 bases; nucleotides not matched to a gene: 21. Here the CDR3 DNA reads TGCAGCGTTTCGAACAAGGGGGTACAGGGGAGGGAAGCTGAAGCTTTCTTT. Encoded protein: CSVSNKGVQGREAEAFF.

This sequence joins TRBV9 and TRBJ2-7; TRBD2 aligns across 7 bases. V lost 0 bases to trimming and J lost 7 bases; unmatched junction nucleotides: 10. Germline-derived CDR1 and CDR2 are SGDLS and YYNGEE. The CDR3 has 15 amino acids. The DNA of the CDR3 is TGTGCCAGCAGCGTAGGTCGGGCGGGAGTCGGGGAGCAGTACTTC. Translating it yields CASSVGRAGVGEQYF.

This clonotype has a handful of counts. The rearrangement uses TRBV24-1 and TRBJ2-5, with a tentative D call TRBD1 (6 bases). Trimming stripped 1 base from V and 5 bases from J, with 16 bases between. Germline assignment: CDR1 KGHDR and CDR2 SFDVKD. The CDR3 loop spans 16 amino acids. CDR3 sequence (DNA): TGTGCCACCAGTGATTTCCGTAGGACAGAACAGGAGACCCAGTACTTC. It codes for CATSDFRRTEQETQYF.

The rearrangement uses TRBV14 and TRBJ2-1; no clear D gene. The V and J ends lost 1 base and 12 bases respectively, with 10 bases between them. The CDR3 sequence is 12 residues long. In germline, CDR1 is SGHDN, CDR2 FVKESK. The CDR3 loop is CASSQGGRVQFF. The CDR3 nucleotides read TGTGCCAGCAGCCAAGGGGGAAGGGTGCAGTTCTTC.

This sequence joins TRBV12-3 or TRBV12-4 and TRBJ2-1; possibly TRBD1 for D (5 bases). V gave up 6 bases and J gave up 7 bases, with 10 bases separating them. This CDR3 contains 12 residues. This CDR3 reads CASRLAGNEQFF. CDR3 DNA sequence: TGTGCCAGCAGGCTGGCAGGGAATGAGCAGTTCTTC.

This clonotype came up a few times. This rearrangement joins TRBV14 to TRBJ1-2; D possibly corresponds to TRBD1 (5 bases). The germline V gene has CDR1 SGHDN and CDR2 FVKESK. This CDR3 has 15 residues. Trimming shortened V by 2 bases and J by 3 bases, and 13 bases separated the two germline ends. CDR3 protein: CASSQLGTFDYGYTF. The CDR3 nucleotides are TGTGCCAGCAGCCAACTCGGGACTTTCGACTATGGCTACACCTTC.

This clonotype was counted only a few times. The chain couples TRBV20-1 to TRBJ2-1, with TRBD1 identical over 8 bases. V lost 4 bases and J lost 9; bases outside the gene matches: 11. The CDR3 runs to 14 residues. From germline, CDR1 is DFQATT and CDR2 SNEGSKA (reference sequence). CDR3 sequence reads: CSAKDRVGLGEQFF. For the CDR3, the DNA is TGCAGTGCTAAGGACAGGGTCGGCCTAGGTGAGCAGTTCTTC.

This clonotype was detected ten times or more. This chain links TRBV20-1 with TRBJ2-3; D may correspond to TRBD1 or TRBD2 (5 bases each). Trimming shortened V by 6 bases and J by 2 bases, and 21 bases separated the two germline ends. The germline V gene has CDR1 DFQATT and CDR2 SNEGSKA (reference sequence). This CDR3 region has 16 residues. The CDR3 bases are TGCAGTGCCATAGCGAGGGACGGAAGTCTCACAGATACGCAGTATTTT. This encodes CSAIARDGSLTDTQYF.

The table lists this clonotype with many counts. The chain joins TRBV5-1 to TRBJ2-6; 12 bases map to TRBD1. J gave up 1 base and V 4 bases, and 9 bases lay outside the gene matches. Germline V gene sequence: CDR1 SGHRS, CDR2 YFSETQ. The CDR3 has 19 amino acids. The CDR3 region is CASSTGTGGSLSGANVLTF. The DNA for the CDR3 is TGCGCCAGCAGCACCGGGACAGGGGGCTCTTTATCTGGGGCCAACGTCCTGACTTTC. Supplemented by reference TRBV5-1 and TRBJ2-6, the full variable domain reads KAGVTQTPRYLIKTRGQQVTLSCSPISGHRSVSWYQQTPGQGLQFLFEYFSETQRNKGNFPGRFSGRQFSNSRSEMNVSTLELGDSALYLCASSTGTGGSLSGANVLTFGAGSRLTVL.

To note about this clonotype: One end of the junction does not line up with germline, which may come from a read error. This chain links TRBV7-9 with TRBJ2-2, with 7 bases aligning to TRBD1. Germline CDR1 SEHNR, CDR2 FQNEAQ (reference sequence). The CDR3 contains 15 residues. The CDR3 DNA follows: TGTGCCAGCAGCCGGGACAGACTGGGCACCGGGGAGCCGTTTTTT. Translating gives CASSRDRLGTGEPFF.

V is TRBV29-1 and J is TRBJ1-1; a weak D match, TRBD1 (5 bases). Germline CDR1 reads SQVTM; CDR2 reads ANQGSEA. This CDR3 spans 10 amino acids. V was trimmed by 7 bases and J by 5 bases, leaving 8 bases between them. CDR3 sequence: CSAGGTEAFF. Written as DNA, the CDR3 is TGCAGCGCCGGGGGGACTGAAGCTTTCTTT.

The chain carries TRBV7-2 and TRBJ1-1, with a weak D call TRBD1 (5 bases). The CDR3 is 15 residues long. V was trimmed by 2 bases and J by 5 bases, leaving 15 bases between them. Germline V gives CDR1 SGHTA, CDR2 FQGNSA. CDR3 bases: TGTGCCAGCAGCTTAAATATCCAGAGGGGAACTGAAGCTTTCTTT. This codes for CASSLNIQRGTEAFF.

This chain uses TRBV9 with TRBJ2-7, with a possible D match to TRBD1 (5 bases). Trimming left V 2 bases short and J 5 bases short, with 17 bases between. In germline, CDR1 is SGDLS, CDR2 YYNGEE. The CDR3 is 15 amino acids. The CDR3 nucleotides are TGTGCCAGCAGCGTTGACAGTTCAAAAGGCCACGAGCAGTACTTC. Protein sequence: CASSVDSSKGHEQYF.

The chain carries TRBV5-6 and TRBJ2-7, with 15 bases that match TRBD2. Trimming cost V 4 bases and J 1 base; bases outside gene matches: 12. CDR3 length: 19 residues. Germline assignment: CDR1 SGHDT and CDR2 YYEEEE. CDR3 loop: CASSPRPGLAGGGSYEQYF. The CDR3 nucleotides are TGTGCCAGCAGCCCCCGGCCGGGACTAGCGGGAGGCGGATCCTACGAGCAGTACTTC.

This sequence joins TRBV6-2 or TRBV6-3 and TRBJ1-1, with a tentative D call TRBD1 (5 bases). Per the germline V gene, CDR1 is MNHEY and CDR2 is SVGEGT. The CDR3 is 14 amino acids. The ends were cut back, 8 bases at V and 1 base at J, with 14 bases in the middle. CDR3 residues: CASSGHGENTEAFF. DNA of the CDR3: TGTGCCAGCTCAGGGCACGGAGAGAACACTGAAGCTTTCTTT.

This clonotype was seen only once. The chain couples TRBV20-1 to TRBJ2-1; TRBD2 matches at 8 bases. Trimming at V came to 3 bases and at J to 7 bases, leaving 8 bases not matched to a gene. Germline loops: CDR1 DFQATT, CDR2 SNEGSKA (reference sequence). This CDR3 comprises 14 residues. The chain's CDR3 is CSASFAGRVNEQFF. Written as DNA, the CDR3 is TGCAGTGCTAGTTTCGCCGGGAGGGTAAATGAGCAGTTCTTC.

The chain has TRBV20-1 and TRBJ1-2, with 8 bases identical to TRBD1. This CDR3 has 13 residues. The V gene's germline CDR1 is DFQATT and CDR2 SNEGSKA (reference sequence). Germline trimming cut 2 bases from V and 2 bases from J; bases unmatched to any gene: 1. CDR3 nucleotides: TGCAGTGCTAGAAGGGACAGGAACTATGGCTACACCTTC. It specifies CSARRDRNYGYTF.